The present T cell receptor (beta chain) was sequenced within a study of blood T cells in healthy people across ages. Study context: Researchers report that template switching captured about one barcoded beta molecule per two T cells. The study's findings and limits: The unsorted PBMCs prevented any conclusive comparison of naive versus antigen-experienced cells. Long-lived donors had more naive CD4+ cells and higher diversity than aged donors.

This clonotype was counted a few times. Its target is unknown. The CDR3 covers 15 residues. Trimming pared 4 bases from V and 2 bases from J, leaving 12 bases between. The germline V gene encodes CDR1 KGHDR and CDR2 SFDVKD. Sample-barcoded 5' priming and a J-beta primer mix drove a second PCR of 7 to 11 cycles. Every single cDNA molecule received a tag from a template-switch adaptor with 12 random nucleotides. TCRdb independently ran MiXCR on the 5' RACE reads; one entry per CDR3 protein. The sample records hundreds of thousands of distinct CDR3 sequences, around 48% being singletons. The sequenced sample consisted of blood. The clonotype originates from a woman aged 60-70 years in good health. The V call is TRBV24-1, the J call TRBJ2-3; weak D call: TRBD1 (6 bases). CDR3 bases: TGTGCCACCAGTGACGACGGACAGACCACAGATACGCAGTATTTT. Encoded protein: CATSDDGQTTDTQYF.